The clone carrying this TCR beta chain has at least ten counts. Trimming cost V 5 bases and J 1 base, with 18 bases left between them. There are 16 residues in the CDR3. Germline assignment: CDR1 DFQATT and CDR2 SNEGSKA (reference sequence). The data stem from a study of identical twins. Template switching supplied a universal primer site; unique molecular identifiers were carried on the cDNA. TCRdb independently ran MiXCR on the 5' RACE reads; one entry per CDR3 protein. The table has about 570,000 distinct CDR3 sequences, around a tenth seen once. These same data were also listed under a study on yellow fever vaccine responses in identical twins.

The sample comprised PBMCs. The sequence was collected from a young woman in good health. This chain uses TRBV20-1 with TRBJ1-5; D unclear. The CDR3 is CSARGAGLGSNQPQHF. CDR3 nucleotide sequence: TGCAGTGCTCGCGGTGCCGGCTTAGGGAGCAATCAGCCCCAGCATTTT.